This T cell receptor beta chain emerged from a study of shared clonotypes between healthy human individuals. In the study overall: Three CD4 naive, three CD4 memory, two CD8 naive and one CD8 memory plate were used per donor.

The J segment lost 0 bases and the V segment lost 4 bases, leaving 9 bases of the junction unmatched. The CDR3 contains 17 residues. Per germline, CDR1 SGHVS and CDR2 FQNEAQ. As regards this clone: No antigen is known for it.

Some clones are missing from TCRdb's copy, which holds only in-frame ones; the method was immunoSEQ multiplex PCR. The sample holds fewer than 1 million clones, just over 95% seen once. Study findings and constraints: Naive subsets generally exceeded memory subsets in estimated richness. Blood alone was sampled, and tissue repertoires likely differ.

CD8 cells classed as naive were CD45RO-negative and positively selected for CCR7, excluding terminally differentiated effector memory CD45RA+ cells. Adult donors, all healthy and HIV-negative, had no recent acute infections or vaccinations. Input material: naive CD8+ T cells sorted from blood. The chain has TRBV7-8 and TRBJ1-1; 9 nucleotides match TRBD1. The origin of this receptor is a man aged 25 to 45 in good health. The CDR3 bases are TGTGCCAGCAGCTCACCGGGACAGGGTCTCATGAACACTGAAGCTTTCTTT. The encoded protein is CASSSPGQGLMNTEAFF.